Below are 5 T cell receptor beta chains sequenced from a single sample in a study of T cells in Graves' hyperthyroidism and ophthalmopathy. RNA transcripts yielded amplified TCR beta CDR3 regions. With the HTBI primer set, the TCR CDR3 went through a first round of RT-PCR. TCRdb re-called the multiplex PCR reads with MiXCR, one entry per CDR3 protein. Here the sample spans 250,000 to 350,000 distinct CDR3 sequences, about 20% being singletons. The sequencing sample was made of blood. Receptors were obtained from a man aged 25-45 years with Graves' ophthalmopathy.

The chain carries TRBV7-6 and TRBJ2-5; no definite D call. The CDR3 totals 14 residues. The germline gives CDR1 SGHVS, CDR2 FNYEAQ. Trimming shortened V by 5 bases and J by 5 bases, and 15 bases separated the two germline ends. CDR3 protein: CASSELVTQETQYF. The CDR3 bases are TGTGCCAGCAGCGAACTGGTCACCCAGGAGACCCAGTACTTC.

This clonotype appeared many times. The CDR3, as DNA: TGTGCCAGCAGCTTAGCAGCCTACGAGCAGTACTTC. Its protein is CASSLAAYEQYF. J is TRBJ2-7 and V is TRBV7-9, with no clear D. V lost 0 bases and J 2 bases, leaving 2 bases between the germline ends. The germline V gene has CDR1 SEHNR and CDR2 FQNEAQ (reference sequence). The CDR3 loop spans 12 amino acids.

This clonotype was detected only a few times. The rearrangement links TRBV7-9 to TRBJ2-3; D is unresolved. Germline V gene lookup returns CDR1 SEHNR and CDR2 FQNEAQ (reference sequence). V was cut by 5 bases and J by 2 bases, with 17 bases left in between. This CDR3 spans 16 amino acids. CDR3 in DNA: TGTGCCAGCAGCGGCGGAGTGGTGGCTAACACAGATACGCAGTATTTT. Translation: CASSGGVVANTDTQYF.

The genes are TRBV7-9 and TRBJ1-1, with D uncertain. The germline V and J ends were trimmed by 2 bases and 9 bases, with 16 bases remaining between them. The CDR3 contains 14 residues. CDR1 is SEHNR and CDR2 is FQNEAQ in the germline V gene (reference sequence). The CDR3, as DNA: TGTGCCAGCAGCTTACTAGGGTCGGGAGGGAAAGCTTTCTTT. Translation gives CASSLLGSGGKAFF.

The table lists this clonotype with many counts. The V call is TRBV18, the J call TRBJ2-3; 9 nucleotides match TRBD2. CDR3 length equals 16 residues. In germline, CDR1 is KGHSH, CDR2 LQKENI. Unmatched junction bases numbered 8, after V lost 5 bases and J lost 2 bases. The CDR3 nucleotides read TGTGCCAGCTCAGAAGCGGGAGGAACGCACACAGATACGCAGTATTTT. Its protein product is CASSEAGGTHTDTQYF.